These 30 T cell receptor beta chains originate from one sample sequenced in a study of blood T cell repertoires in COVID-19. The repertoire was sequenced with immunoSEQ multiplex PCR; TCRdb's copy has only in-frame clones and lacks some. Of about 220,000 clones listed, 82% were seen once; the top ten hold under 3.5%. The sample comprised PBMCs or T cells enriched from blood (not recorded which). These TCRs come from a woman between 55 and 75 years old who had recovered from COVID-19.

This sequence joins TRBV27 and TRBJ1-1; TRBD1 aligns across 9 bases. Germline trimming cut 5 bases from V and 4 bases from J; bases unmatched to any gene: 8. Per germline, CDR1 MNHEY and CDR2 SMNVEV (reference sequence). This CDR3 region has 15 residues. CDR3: CASSTPGQGITEAFF. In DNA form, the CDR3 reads TGTGCCAGCAGTACCCCGGGACAGGGTATCACTGAAGCTTTCTTT.

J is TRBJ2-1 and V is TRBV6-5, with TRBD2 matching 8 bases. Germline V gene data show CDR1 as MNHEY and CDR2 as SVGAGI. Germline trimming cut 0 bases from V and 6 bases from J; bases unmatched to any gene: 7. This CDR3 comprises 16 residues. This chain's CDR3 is CASSYSSGESLNEQFF. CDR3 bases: TGTGCCAGCAGTTACTCTAGCGGGGAGAGCCTCAATGAGCAGTTCTTC.

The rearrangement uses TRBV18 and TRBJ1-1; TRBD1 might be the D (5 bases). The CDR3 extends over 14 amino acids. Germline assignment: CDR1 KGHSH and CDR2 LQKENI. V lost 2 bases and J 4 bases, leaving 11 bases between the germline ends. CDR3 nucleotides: TGTGCCAGCTCACCAGCAGGGCAGCGCACTGAAGCTTTCTTT. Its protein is CASSPAGQRTEAFF.

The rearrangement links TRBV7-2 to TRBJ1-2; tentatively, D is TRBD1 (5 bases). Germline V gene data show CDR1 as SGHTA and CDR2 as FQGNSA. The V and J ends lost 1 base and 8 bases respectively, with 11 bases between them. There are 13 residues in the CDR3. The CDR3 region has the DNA TGTGCCAGCAGCTTAGTCCCAGGGAAGGGCTACACCTTC. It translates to CASSLVPGKGYTF. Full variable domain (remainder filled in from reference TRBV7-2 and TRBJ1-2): GAGVSQSPSNKVTEKGKDVELRCDPISGHTALYWYRQSLGQGLEFLIYFQGNSAPDKSGLPSDRFSAERTGGSVSTLTIQRTQQEDSAVYLCASSLVPGKGYTFGSGTRLTVV.

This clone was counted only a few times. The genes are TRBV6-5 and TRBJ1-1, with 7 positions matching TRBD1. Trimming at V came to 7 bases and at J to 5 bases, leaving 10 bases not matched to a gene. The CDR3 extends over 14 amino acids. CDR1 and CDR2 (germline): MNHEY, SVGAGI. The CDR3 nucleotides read TGTGCCAGCAACCTACAGGGGACGAGGACTGAAGCTTTCTTT. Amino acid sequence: CASNLQGTRTEAFF.

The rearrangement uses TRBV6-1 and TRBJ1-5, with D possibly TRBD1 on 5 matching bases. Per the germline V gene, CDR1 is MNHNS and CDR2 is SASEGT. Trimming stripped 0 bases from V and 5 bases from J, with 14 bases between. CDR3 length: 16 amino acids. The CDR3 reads CASSEATGLGHQPQHF. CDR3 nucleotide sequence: TGTGCCAGCAGTGAAGCGACGGGACTAGGACATCAGCCCCAGCATTTT.

For the CDR3, the DNA is TGTGCCAGCAGTCACAGACAGGGCATGAACACTGAAGCTTTCTTT. It translates to CASSHRQGMNTEAFF. The V gene is TRBV7-9, the J gene TRBJ1-1; 7 nucleotides line up with TRBD1. CDR1 SEHNR and CDR2 FQNEAQ come from the germline V gene (reference sequence). The J segment lost 0 bases and the V segment lost 6 bases, leaving 7 bases of the junction unmatched. The length of the CDR3 is 15 residues. Full variable domain (rest looked up from reference TRBV7-9 and TRBJ1-1): DTGVSQNPRHKITKRGQNVTFRCDPISEHNRLYWYRQTLGQGPEFLTYFQNEAQLEKSRLLSDRFSAERPKGSFSTLEIQRTEQGDSAMYLCASSHRQGMNTEAFFGQGTRLTVV.

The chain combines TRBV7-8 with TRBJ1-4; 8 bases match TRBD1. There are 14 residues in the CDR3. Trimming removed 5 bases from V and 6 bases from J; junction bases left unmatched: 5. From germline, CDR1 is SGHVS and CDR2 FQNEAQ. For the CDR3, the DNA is TGTGCCAGCAGCCGGGACAGGAATTATGAAAAACTGTTTTTT. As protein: CASSRDRNYEKLFF.

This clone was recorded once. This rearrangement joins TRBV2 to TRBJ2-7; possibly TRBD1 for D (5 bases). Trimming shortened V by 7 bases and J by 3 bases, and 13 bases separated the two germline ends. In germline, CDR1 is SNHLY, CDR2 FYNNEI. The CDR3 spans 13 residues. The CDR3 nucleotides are TGTGCCAGCACCCTAACAGGAGTCTACGAGCAGTACTTC. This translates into CASTLTGVYEQYF.

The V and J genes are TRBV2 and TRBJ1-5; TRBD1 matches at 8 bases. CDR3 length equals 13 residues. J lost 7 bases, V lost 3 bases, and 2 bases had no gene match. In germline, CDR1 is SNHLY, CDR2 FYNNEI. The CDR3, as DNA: TGTGCCAGCAGTGAGACAGGGGAGCAGCCCCAGCATTTT. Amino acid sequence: CASSETGEQPQHF.

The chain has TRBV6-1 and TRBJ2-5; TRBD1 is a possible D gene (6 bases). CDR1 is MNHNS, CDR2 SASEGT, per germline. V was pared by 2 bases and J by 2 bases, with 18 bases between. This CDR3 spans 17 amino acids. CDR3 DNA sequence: TGTGCCAGCAGTGAAAGCCAAGAGGGGGTTAGACAAGAGACCCAGTACTTC. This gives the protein CASSESQEGVRQETQYF.

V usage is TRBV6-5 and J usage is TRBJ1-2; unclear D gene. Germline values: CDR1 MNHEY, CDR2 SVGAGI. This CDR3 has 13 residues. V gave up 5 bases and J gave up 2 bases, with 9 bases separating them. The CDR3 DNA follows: TGTGCCAGCAGTAATGGACTAAACTATGGCTACACCTTC. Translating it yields CASSNGLNYGYTF.

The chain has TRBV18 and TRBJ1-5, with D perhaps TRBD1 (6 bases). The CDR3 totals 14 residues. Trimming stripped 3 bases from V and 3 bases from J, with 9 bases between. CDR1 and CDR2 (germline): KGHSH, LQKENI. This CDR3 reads CASSPGANNQPQHF. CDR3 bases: TGTGCCAGCTCACCGGGGGCTAACAATCAGCCCCAGCATTTT.

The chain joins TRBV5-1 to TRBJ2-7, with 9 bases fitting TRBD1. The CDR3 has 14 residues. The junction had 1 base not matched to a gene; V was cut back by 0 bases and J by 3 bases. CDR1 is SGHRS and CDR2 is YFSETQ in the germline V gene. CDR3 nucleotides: TGCGCCAGCAGCTTGGCGGACAGGGGCTACGAGCAGTACTTC. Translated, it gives CASSLADRGYEQYF.

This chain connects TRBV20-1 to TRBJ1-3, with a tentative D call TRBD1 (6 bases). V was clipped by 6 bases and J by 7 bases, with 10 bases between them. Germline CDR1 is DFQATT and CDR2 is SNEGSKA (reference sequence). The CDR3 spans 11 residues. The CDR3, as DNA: TGCAGTGCCAGCACAGGGAACACCATATATTTT. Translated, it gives CSASTGNTIYF.

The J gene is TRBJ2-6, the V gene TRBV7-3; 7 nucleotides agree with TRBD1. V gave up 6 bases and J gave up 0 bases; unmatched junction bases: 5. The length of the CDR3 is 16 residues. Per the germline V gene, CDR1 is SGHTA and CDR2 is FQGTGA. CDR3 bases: TGTGCCAGCAGGGCACCAGGGGGCTCTGGGGCCAACGTCCTGACTTTC. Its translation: CASRAPGGSGANVLTF.

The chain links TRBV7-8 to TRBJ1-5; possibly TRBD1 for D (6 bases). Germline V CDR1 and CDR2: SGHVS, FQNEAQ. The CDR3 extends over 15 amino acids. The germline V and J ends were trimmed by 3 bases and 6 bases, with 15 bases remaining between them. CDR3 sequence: CASSFVTGSGQPQHF. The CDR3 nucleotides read TGTGCCAGCAGCTTCGTTACAGGGTCGGGTCAGCCCCAGCATTTT.

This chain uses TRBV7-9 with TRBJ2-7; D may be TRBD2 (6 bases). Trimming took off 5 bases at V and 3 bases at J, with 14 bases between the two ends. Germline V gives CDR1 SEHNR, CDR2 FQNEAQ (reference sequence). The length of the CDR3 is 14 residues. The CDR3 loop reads CASSPSATFYEQYF. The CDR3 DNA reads TGTGCCAGCAGCCCTAGCGCAACCTTCTACGAGCAGTACTTC.

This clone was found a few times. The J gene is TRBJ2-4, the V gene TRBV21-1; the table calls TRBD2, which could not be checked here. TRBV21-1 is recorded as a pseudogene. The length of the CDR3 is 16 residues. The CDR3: CASSGRIGVAKNIQYF. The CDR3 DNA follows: TGTGCCAGCAGCGGCCGAATCGGGGTGGCCAAAAACATTCAGTACTTC.

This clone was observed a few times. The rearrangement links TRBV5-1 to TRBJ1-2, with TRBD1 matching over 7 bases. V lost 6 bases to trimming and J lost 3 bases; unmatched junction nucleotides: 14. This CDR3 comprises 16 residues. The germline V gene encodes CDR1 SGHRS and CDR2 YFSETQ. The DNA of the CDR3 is TGCGCCAGCAACCCAGGGGGTGCATGGGGGGACTATGGCTACACCTTC. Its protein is CASNPGGAWGDYGYTF.

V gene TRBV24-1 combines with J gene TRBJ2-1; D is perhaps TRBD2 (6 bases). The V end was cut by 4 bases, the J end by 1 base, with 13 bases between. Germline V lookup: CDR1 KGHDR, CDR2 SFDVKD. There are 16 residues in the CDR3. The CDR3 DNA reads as TGTGCCACCAGTGACTCGACTAGTAGGTCCTACAATGAGCAGTTCTTC. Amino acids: CATSDSTSRSYNEQFF.

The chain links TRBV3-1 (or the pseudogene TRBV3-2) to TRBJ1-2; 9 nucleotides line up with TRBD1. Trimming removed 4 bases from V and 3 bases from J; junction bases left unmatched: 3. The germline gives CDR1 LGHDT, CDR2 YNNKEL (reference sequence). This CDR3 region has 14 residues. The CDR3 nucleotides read TGTGCCAGCAGCCCTTGGGACAGGGACTATGGCTACACCTTC. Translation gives CASSPWDRDYGYTF.

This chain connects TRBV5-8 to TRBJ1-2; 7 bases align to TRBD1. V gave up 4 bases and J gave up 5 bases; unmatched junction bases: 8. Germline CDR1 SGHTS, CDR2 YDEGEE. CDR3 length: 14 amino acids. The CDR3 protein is CASSRGDREYGYTF. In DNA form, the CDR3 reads TGTGCCAGCAGCCGGGGTGACAGGGAGTATGGCTACACCTTC.

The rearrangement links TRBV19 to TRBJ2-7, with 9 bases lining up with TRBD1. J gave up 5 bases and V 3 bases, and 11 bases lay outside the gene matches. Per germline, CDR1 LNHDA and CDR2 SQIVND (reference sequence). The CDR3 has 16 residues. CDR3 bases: TGTGCCAGTAGTATCCTCTCGGGACAGGGCAACCACGAGCAGTACTTC. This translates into CASSILSGQGNHEQYF.

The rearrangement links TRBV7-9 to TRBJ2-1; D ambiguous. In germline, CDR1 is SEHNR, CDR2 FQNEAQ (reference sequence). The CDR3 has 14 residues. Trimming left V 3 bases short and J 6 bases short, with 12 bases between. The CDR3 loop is CASSFGTVGNEQFF. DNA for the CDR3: TGTGCCAGCAGCTTTGGCACAGTGGGCAATGAGCAGTTCTTC.

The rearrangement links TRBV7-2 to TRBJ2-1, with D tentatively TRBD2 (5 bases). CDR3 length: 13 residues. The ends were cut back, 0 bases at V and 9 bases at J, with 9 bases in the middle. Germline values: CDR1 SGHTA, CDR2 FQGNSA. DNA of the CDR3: TGTGCCAGCAGCTTAGCAGTGGCGGGTGAGCAGTTCTTC. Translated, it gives CASSLAVAGEQFF.

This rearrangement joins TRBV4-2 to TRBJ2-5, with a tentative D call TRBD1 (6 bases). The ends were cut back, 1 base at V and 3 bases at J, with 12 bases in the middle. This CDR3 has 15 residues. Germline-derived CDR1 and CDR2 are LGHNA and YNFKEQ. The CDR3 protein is CASSQAGEYEETQYF. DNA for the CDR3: TGTGCCAGCAGCCAAGCAGGGGAGTACGAAGAGACCCAGTACTTC.

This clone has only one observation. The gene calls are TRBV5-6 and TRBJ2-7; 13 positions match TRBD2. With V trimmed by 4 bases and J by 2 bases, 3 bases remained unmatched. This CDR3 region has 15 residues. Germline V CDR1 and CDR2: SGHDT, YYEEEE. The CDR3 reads CASSPGLAGAYEQYF. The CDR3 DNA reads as TGTGCCAGCAGCCCAGGACTAGCGGGGGCCTACGAGCAGTACTTC.

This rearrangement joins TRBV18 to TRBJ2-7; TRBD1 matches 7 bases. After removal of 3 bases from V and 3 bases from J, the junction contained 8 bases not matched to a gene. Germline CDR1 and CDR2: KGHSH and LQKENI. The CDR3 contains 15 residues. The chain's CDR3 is CASSPAGTALYEQYF. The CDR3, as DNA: TGTGCCAGCTCACCGGCCGGGACAGCGCTCTACGAGCAGTACTTC.

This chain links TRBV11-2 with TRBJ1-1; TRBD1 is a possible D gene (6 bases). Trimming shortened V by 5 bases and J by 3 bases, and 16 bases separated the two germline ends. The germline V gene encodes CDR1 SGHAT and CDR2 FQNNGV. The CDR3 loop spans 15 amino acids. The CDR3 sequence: CASSVVTGTHTEAFF. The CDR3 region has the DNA TGTGCCAGCAGCGTAGTTACGGGGACACACACTGAAGCTTTCTTT.